These 27 T cell receptor beta chains came from one sample sequenced in a study of blood T cell repertoires in COVID-19. The repertoire was sequenced with immunoSEQ multiplex PCR; TCRdb's copy has only in-frame clones and lacks some. There are roughly 260,000 clones in the sample; approximately 80% occur only once, and 4.7% lies in the top ten. Sequencing was performed on peripheral blood. These receptors were obtained from a woman in her seventies with acute or convalescent COVID-19.

The chain links TRBV29-1 to TRBJ1-1; TRBD1 is a possible D gene (5 bases). There are 14 residues in the CDR3. Trimming pared 5 bases from V and 4 bases from J, leaving 17 bases between. Germline CDR1 and CDR2: SQVTM and ANQGSEA. The DNA for the CDR3 is TGCAGCGTTTTATGGGGCCCGGGGGGCACTGAAGCTTTCTTT. Translating it yields CSVLWGPGGTEAFF. The whole variable domain, remainder taken from reference TRBV29-1 and TRBJ1-1, is SAVISQKPSRDICQRGTSLTIQCQVDSQVTMMFWYRQQPGQSLTLIATANQGSEATYESGFVIDKFPISRPNLTFSTLTVSNMSPEDSSIYLCSVLWGPGGTEAFFGQGTRLTVV.

This chain uses TRBV4-3 with TRBJ2-7; TRBD1 is a possible D gene (5 bases). Germline loops: CDR1 LGHNA, CDR2 YSLEER. V lost 0 bases and J lost 2, with 17 bases in between. The CDR3 contains 17 residues. CDR3 sequence reads: CASSQEMVTGYAYEQYF. Written as DNA, the CDR3 is TGCGCCAGCAGCCAAGAAATGGTAACAGGCTACGCCTACGAGCAGTACTTC.

The chain uses TRBV11-2 and TRBJ1-2; D is possibly TRBD1 (6 bases). V was pared by 5 bases and J by 5 bases, with 9 bases between. Looked up from germline, CDR1 is SGHAT and CDR2 is FQNNGV. CDR3 length equals 12 residues. The CDR3 spells CASSPGAYGYTF. For the CDR3, the DNA is TGTGCCAGCAGCCCAGGGGCATATGGCTACACCTTC.

This chain uses TRBV7-2 with TRBJ1-1, with D perhaps matching TRBD1 (5 bases). V gave up 2 bases and J gave up 4 bases, with 11 bases separating them. Germline V gene lookup returns CDR1 SGHTA and CDR2 FQGNSA. The length of the CDR3 is 14 residues. The CDR3 spells CASSLTGWGTEAFF. For the CDR3, the DNA is TGTGCCAGCAGCTTAACAGGATGGGGCACTGAAGCTTTCTTT. The full variable domain, in which reference TRBV7-2 and TRBJ1-1 provide the parts outside the CDR3, is GAGVSQSPSNKVTEKGKDVELRCDPISGHTALYWYRQSLGQGLEFLIYFQGNSAPDKSGLPSDRFSAERTGGSVSTLTIQRTQQEDSAVYLCASSLTGWGTEAFFGQGTRLTVV.

The chain has TRBV4-3 and TRBJ2-7; TRBD1 aligns across 8 bases. The CDR3 has 16 amino acids. V shed 0 bases and J 3 bases; nucleotides not matched to a gene: 7. Germline V CDR1 and CDR2: LGHNA, YSLEER. The CDR3 DNA reads TGCGCCAGCAGCCAAGATGCACAGGACAGGGTCTACGAGCAGTACTTC. It codes for CASSQDAQDRVYEQYF.

This chain uses TRBV6-1 with TRBJ1-5, with 8 bases identical to TRBD1. CDR3 size: 14 residues. The germline gives CDR1 MNHNS, CDR2 SASEGT. The V and J ends lost 8 bases and 0 bases, in that order; junction bases with no gene match: 3. In DNA, the CDR3 is TGTGCCAGCGGGACAGGCTTTAGCAATCAGCCCCAGCATTTT. It is translated as CASGTGFSNQPQHF.

The chain links TRBV6-6 to TRBJ1-5; 8 nucleotides agree with TRBD1. Trimming took 6 bases from V and 6 from J; bases not matched to a gene: 10. Per the germline V gene, CDR1 is MNHNY and CDR2 is SVGAGI (reference sequence). The length of the CDR3 is 15 residues. The CDR3 region is CASSLGQGGRQPQHF. Here the CDR3 DNA reads TGTGCCAGCAGCCTTGGACAGGGAGGGCGTCAGCCCCAGCATTTT.

This sequence joins TRBV5-5 and TRBJ2-1; TRBD2 matches at 16 bases. The V and J ends lost 4 bases and 6 bases, in that order; junction bases with no gene match: 13. The CDR3 sequence is 19 residues long. Germline V lookup: CDR1 SGHKS, CDR2 YYEKEE (reference sequence). This chain's CDR3 is CASSRGLAGGNLFSNEQFF. CDR3 nucleotide sequence: TGTGCCAGCAGCAGGGGACTAGCGGGGGGGAATTTATTCAGCAATGAGCAGTTCTTC.

The gene calls are TRBV4-2 and TRBJ1-2; D not resolved. V lost 0 bases and J 4 bases, leaving 12 bases between the germline ends. The CDR3 has 15 residues. The germline V gene has CDR1 LGHNA and CDR2 YNFKEQ. CDR3 amino acids: CASSQDVEALYGYTF. DNA of the CDR3: TGTGCCAGCAGCCAAGATGTCGAGGCCCTCTATGGCTACACCTTC.

This clone has only one observation. V usage is TRBV4-3 and J usage is TRBJ1-5, with TRBD1 matching over 8 bases. Germline CDR1 is LGHNA and CDR2 is YSLEER. The CDR3 sequence is 15 residues long. J gave up 9 bases and V 3 bases, and 10 bases lay outside the gene matches. CDR3 sequence (DNA): TGCGCCAGCAGCCAGCCTCGACAGGGGATGGGGCCCCAGCATTTT. Residues: CASSQPRQGMGPQHF.

This sequence joins TRBV5-8 and TRBJ1-2; 8 bases align to TRBD1. CDR3 length: 16 amino acids. Trimming cost V 6 bases and J 4 bases; bases outside gene matches: 14. From germline, CDR1 is SGHTS and CDR2 YDEGEE. The CDR3 sequence is CASNSAVDRDLYGYTF. CDR3 sequence (DNA): TGTGCCAGCAACTCGGCCGTGGACAGGGACCTCTATGGCTACACCTTC.

The V gene is TRBV3-1 (or the pseudogene TRBV3-2), the J gene TRBJ1-2; 9 bases agree with TRBD1. Germline values: CDR1 LGHDT, CDR2 YNNKEL (reference sequence). The CDR3 is 14 residues long. The ends lost 4 bases at V and 8 bases at J; junction bases unmatched: 8. The CDR3 nucleotides read TGTGCCAGCAGCCGACTACAGGGGGCGCACGGCTACACCTTC. Protein product: CASSRLQGAHGYTF.

The V call is TRBV7-7, the J call TRBJ2-1, with no clear D. The germline V gene encodes CDR1 SSHAT and CDR2 FNYEAQ (reference sequence). The V gene lost 1 base and the J gene lost 10 bases, with 11 bases spanning the gap. This CDR3 has 13 residues. The CDR3 is CASSLDSVNEQFF. CDR3 sequence (DNA): TGTGCCAGCAGCTTAGATTCAGTAAACGAGCAGTTCTTC.

The chain carries TRBV11-2 and TRBJ1-4; unclear D gene. The germline gives CDR1 SGHAT, CDR2 FQNNGV. This CDR3 is 15 amino acids long. Deletions cut 7 bases from V and 7 bases from J, with 19 bases between. Here the CDR3 DNA reads TGTGCCAGCACCCCCTTCGGGCAGGCGGGTGAAAAACTGTTTTTT. It is translated as CASTPFGQAGEKLFF.

The chain uses TRBV7-9 and TRBJ1-1, with D possibly matching TRBD1 (6 bases). CDR1 SEHNR and CDR2 FQNEAQ come from the germline V gene (reference sequence). The CDR3 extends over 12 amino acids. V was cut by 1 base and J by 11 bases, with 11 bases left in between. CDR3 in amino acids: CASSLDTGRAFF. The CDR3 nucleotides are TGTGCCAGCAGCTTAGATACAGGGCGTGCTTTCTTT.

DNA for the CDR3: TGTGCCAGCAGCCTTGCTAATTTGGAGCTGTTTTTT. Its protein product is CASSLANLELFF. The chain uses TRBV5-4 and TRBJ2-2; D ambiguous. Germline assignment: CDR1 SGHNT and CDR2 YYREEE (reference sequence). The V end was cut by 4 bases, the J end by 10 bases, with 11 bases between. There are 12 residues in the CDR3.

DNA for the CDR3: TGTGCCAGCAGTTGGGGCAGGGCAGAGACCCAGTACTTC. It codes for CASSWGRAETQYF. This chain joins TRBV6-2 or TRBV6-3 and TRBJ2-5, with D maybe TRBD1 (5 bases). The CDR3 has 13 amino acids. The V end lost 4 bases, the J end lost 4 bases, and 10 bases lay between the germline ends. The germline V gene has CDR1 MNHEY and CDR2 SVGEGT.

This clone was seen a few times. The chain carries TRBV7-2 and TRBJ1-1; 9 bases line up with TRBD1. The CDR3 is 14 residues long. The V gene's germline CDR1 is SGHTA and CDR2 FQGNSA. V shed 5 bases and J 7 bases; nucleotides not matched to a gene: 8. The CDR3: CASSPRTGVIEAFF. The CDR3 nucleotides read TGTGCCAGCAGCCCACGGACAGGGGTTATTGAAGCTTTCTTT. The whole variable domain, filled in from reference TRBV7-2 and TRBJ1-1, reads GAGVSQSPSNKVTEKGKDVELRCDPISGHTALYWYRQSLGQGLEFLIYFQGNSAPDKSGLPSDRFSAERTGGSVSTLTIQRTQQEDSAVYLCASSPRTGVIEAFFGQGTRLTVV.

This clone occurred a few times. The chain recombines TRBV27 with TRBJ1-5; 10 bases match TRBD1. The CDR3 consists of 18 residues. Germline-derived CDR1 and CDR2 are MNHEY and SMNVEV (reference sequence). J was trimmed by 0 bases and V by 5 bases; bases with no gene match: 10. CDR3 protein: CASSPDRGPTNSNQPQHF. The DNA for the CDR3 is TGTGCCAGCAGTCCCGACAGGGGGCCAACCAATAGCAATCAGCCCCAGCATTTT.

This chain connects TRBV5-4 to TRBJ1-1, with 9 bases matching TRBD1. This CDR3 is built from 14 residues. The germline V gene has CDR1 SGHNT and CDR2 YYREEE (reference sequence). Trimming removed 4 bases from V and 3 bases from J; junction bases left unmatched: 4. The DNA of the CDR3 is TGTGCCAGCAGCCGAGACAGGGGGGACACTGAAGCTTTCTTT. Amino acid sequence: CASSRDRGDTEAFF.

The V and J genes are TRBV18 and TRBJ2-7, with TRBD1 identical over 10 bases. The V and J ends lost 1 base and 3 bases, in that order; junction bases with no gene match: 3. The germline V gene has CDR1 KGHSH and CDR2 LQKENI. The CDR3 covers 15 residues. The CDR3 region is CASSPLRDRGYEQYF. The CDR3 DNA reads as TGTGCCAGCTCACCACTAAGGGACAGGGGCTACGAGCAGTACTTC.

This clone occurred once. In DNA, the CDR3 is TGTGCCAGCAGTTTATCCGTGGGAGCGCTAGAGACCCAGTACTTC. It codes for CASSLSVGALETQYF. This sequence joins TRBV27 and TRBJ2-5; perhaps TRBD2 as D (5 bases). The CDR3 is made up of 15 amino acids. Trimming took off 0 bases at V and 4 bases at J, with 12 bases between the two ends. Germline CDR1 reads MNHEY; CDR2 reads SMNVEV (reference sequence).

The chain links TRBV2 to TRBJ2-3, with 7 bases identical to TRBD1. CDR3 length equals 19 residues. Germline lookup yields CDR1 SNHLY and CDR2 FYNNEI. The J segment lost 0 bases and the V segment lost 5 bases, leaving 17 bases of the junction unmatched. CDR3 sequence: CASSIDRDSLYSSTDTQYF. For the CDR3, the DNA is TGTGCCAGCAGTATTGATAGGGACAGTTTATACTCTAGCACAGATACGCAGTATTTT.

The chain joins TRBV7-2 to TRBJ1-1; 8 nucleotides agree with TRBD1. The CDR3 consists of 19 residues. After removal of 5 bases from V and 0 bases from J, the junction contained 17 bases not matched to a gene. Germline-derived CDR1 and CDR2 are SGHTA and FQGNSA. Here the CDR3 reads CASSPGQGRIGRLNTEAFF. The CDR3 DNA sequence: TGTGCCAGCAGCCCCGGACAGGGAAGGATAGGACGGCTGAACACTGAAGCTTTCTTT. Full variable domain (remainder filled in from reference TRBV7-2 and TRBJ1-1): GAGVSQSPSNKVTEKGKDVELRCDPISGHTALYWYRQSLGQGLEFLIYFQGNSAPDKSGLPSDRFSAERTGGSVSTLTIQRTQQEDSAVYLCASSPGQGRIGRLNTEAFFGQGTRLTVV.

Only a few counts were recorded for this clone. J is TRBJ1-6 and V is TRBV23-1, with D possibly TRBD1 on 5 matching bases. TRBV23-1 is an open reading frame whose function is uncertain. CDR3 length equals 16 residues. Trimming removed 0 bases from V and 10 bases from J, with 16 bases in between. The chain's CDR3 is CASSQSAGTLCSPLHF. The CDR3 coding sequence is TGCGCCAGCAGTCAATCGGCAGGGACTCTGTGCTCACCCCTCCACTTT.

This chain uses TRBV10-3 with TRBJ2-5; a weak D match, TRBD1 (5 bases). This CDR3 comprises 12 residues. Germline assignment: CDR1 ENHRY and CDR2 SYGVKD. Trimming stripped 6 bases from V and 1 base from J, with 6 bases between. The CDR3, as DNA: TGTGCCATCAGGGGGCTCCAAGAGACCCAGTACTTC. The encoded protein is CAIRGLQETQYF.

This sequence joins TRBV6-5 and TRBJ1-2, with no clear D. Trimming cost V 0 bases and J 10 bases, with 9 bases left between them. This CDR3 has 12 amino acids. CDR1 is MNHEY and CDR2 is SVGAGI in the germline V gene. In DNA form, the CDR3 reads TGTGCCAGCAGTTACTCGCGGGTTCACTACACCTTC. It is translated as CASSYSRVHYTF.